This T cell receptor (beta chain) originates from a study of human T cells and chemical hapten exposure. For the study at large: Women made up most patients, who had alopecia areata, totalis or universalis.

This clonotype was observed many times. Regarding time point: pre-sensitization, week 0. Sample treatment: therapeutic diphenylcyclopropenone sensitization with weekly scalp DPC. TCRdb re-analysed the RACE reads in MiXCR, keeping a single row per CDR3 protein. Of about 68,000 distinct CDR3 sequences listed, roughly 11% are singletons. After removal of 5 bases from V and 4 bases from J, the junction contained 9 bases not matched to a gene. Germline V CDR1 and CDR2: KGHDR, SFDVKD. The CDR3 has 17 amino acids. Sequenced material: whole blood, taken in connection with sensitization to the hapten diphenylcyclopropenone (DPC). This receptor was identified in a woman between 50 and 59 years old with alopecia areata. Some clones in this sample may be carry-over from other donors' samples. This rearrangement joins TRBV24-1 to TRBJ2-2, with 10 bases matching TRBD2. Written as DNA, the CDR3 is TGTGCCACCAGTGGGCAGAGCGGGGGGGCCGGCACCGGGGAGCTGTTTTTT. Protein: CATSGQSGGAGTGELFF.